These T cell receptor beta chains were read from a single sample in a study of technical replicates of blood from several donors. TCRdb's copy holds only in-frame clones and misses some; the assay was immunoSEQ multiplex PCR. The sample shows approximately 73,000 clones, 85% to 95% of them seen only once. The sequencing input was T cells isolated from PBMCs. The receptors were gathered from a human donor in good health. The conserved cysteine and the conserved F or W are not part of the CDR3 here. D genes are given only for firm matches.

v_gene: TRBV13
d_gene: -
CDR3aa: ASSFSPRTVASEQY

v_gene: TRBV5-1
d_gene: -
CDR3aa: ASSRYTPDGNEQY

v_gene: TRBV30
d_gene: -
CDR3aa: AWSPSAGYMNTEAF

v_gene: TRBV4-3
d_gene: -
CDR3aa: ASSPSFSGNTIY

v_gene: TRBV9
d_gene: TRBD1
CDR3aa: ASSARTGNGELF

v_gene: TRBV6-1
d_gene: -
CDR3aa: ASSEASGGNQPQH

v_gene: TRBV11-3
d_gene: TRBD2
CDR3aa: ASSLGSSGDEQY

v_gene: TRBV11-3
d_gene: -
CDR3aa: ASSASQQSGYGYT

v_gene: TRBV6-5
d_gene: TRBD1
CDR3aa: ASSIRQGGVYEQY

v_gene: TRBV4-1
d_gene: TRBD1
CDR3aa: ASSPGTGYVEQY

v_gene: TRBV2
d_gene: TRBD1
CDR3aa: ASISGQGNIQY

v_gene: TRBV29-1
d_gene: TRBD1
CDR3aa: SVEGDRELDYGYT

v_gene: TRBV12-5
d_gene: TRBD2
CDR3aa: ASATPGTTYEQY

v_gene: TRBV19
d_gene: -
CDR3aa: ASSAGTDYTEAF

v_gene: TRBV11-3
d_gene: -
CDR3aa: ASSLGLLQETQY

v_gene: TRBV19
d_gene: -
CDR3aa: ASSVGLSGANVLT

v_gene: TRBV5-1
d_gene: TRBD2
CDR3aa: ASSLIAGAVDTQY

v_gene: TRBV5-4
d_gene: -
CDR3aa: ASSPAPGGRNTEAF

v_gene: TRBV21-1
d_gene: -
CDR3aa: ASSKCASMKDTQY

v_gene: TRBV9
d_gene: -
CDR3aa: ASSVKEGRTDTQY

v_gene: TRBV6-5
d_gene: -
CDR3aa: ASSYSTESYGYT

v_gene: TRBV6-4
d_gene: -
CDR3aa: ASSVQSGSYNEQF

v_gene: TRBV28
d_gene: -
CDR3aa: ASSWGRYEQY

v_gene: TRBV5-6
d_gene: -
CDR3aa: ASSLGATLSNQPQH

v_gene: TRBV30
d_gene: TRBD1
CDR3aa: AWSDDRGLTMNTEAF

v_gene: TRBV9
d_gene: -
CDR3aa: ASSKRVDSYEQY

v_gene: TRBV5-5
d_gene: -
CDR3aa: ASSWGDSFNTEAF

v_gene: TRBV28
d_gene: -
CDR3aa: ASRQGGDTGELF

v_gene: TRBV21-1
d_gene: -
CDR3aa: ARDRMEETQY

v_gene: TRBV7-2
d_gene: -
CDR3aa: ASSLRDFYSNQPQH

v_gene: TRBV4-2
d_gene: -
CDR3aa: ASSPGTHNNEQF

v_gene: TRBV6-5
d_gene: TRBD1
CDR3aa: ASRTGAETYEQY

v_gene: TRBV11-3
d_gene: -
CDR3aa: ASSSLYGYT

v_gene: TRBV27
d_gene: TRBD2
CDR3aa: ASSWTSGISTDTQY

v_gene: TRBV11-1
d_gene: TRBD1
CDR3aa: ASSLGGTGDEQY

v_gene: TRBV19
d_gene: -
CDR3aa: ASRQDSNTEAF

v_gene: TRBV29-1
d_gene: -
CDR3aa: SVNPQGPKNIQY

v_gene: TRBV11-2
d_gene: TRBD1
CDR3aa: ASSQAGTGGYEQY

v_gene: TRBV6-1
d_gene: -
CDR3aa: ASSEVGGGRKLF

v_gene: TRBV4-1
d_gene: -
CDR3aa: ASSQGRGEKLF

v_gene: TRBV19
d_gene: -
CDR3aa: ASSGVRGFNQPQH

v_gene: TRBV27
d_gene: -
CDR3aa: ASKADSSYEQY

v_gene: TRBV19
d_gene: TRBD1
CDR3aa: ASSMGQRDGYT

v_gene: TRBV11-2
d_gene: TRBD1
CDR3aa: ASSLYRGSSYGYT

v_gene: TRBV6-5
d_gene: -
CDR3aa: ASCTGVEAF

v_gene: TRBV18
d_gene: TRBD2
CDR3aa: ASSPEDASLAGRGTDTQY

v_gene: TRBV9
d_gene: TRBD2
CDR3aa: ASSPREGTSGGAYEQY

v_gene: TRBV5-7
d_gene: -
CDR3aa: ASSNYQPQH

v_gene: TRBV13
d_gene: -
CDR3aa: ASSPTPIFGGLGNEQF

v_gene: TRBV1
d_gene: -
CDR3aa: TSSGLVPTQY

v_gene: TRBV11-2
d_gene: -
CDR3aa: ASSLAGHGLHEQY

v_gene: TRBV13
d_gene: -
CDR3aa: ASSPRTALNTGELF

v_gene: TRBV11-2
d_gene: TRBD1
CDR3aa: ASSMDRGDYGYT

v_gene: TRBV29-1
d_gene: TRBD2
CDR3aa: SVEDSGASYEQY

v_gene: TRBV27
d_gene: TRBD2
CDR3aa: ASSMTSGSTGELF

v_gene: TRBV5-1
d_gene: TRBD2
CDR3aa: ASSRGDSGSNEQF

v_gene: TRBV10-3
d_gene: TRBD2
CDR3aa: AITAGGLPFNEQF